This T cell receptor (beta chain) was sequenced in a study of Graves' ophthalmopathy and Graves' hyperthyroidism. At least ten counts were recorded for this clonotype. RNA transcripts served as template for amplifying TCR beta CDR3 sequences. The first-round RT-PCR employed HTBI primers together with the Qiagen OneStep RT-PCR kit. A multiplex PCR was then performed as the second round. TCRdb re-derived calls from the multiplex PCR reads in MiXCR, one entry per CDR3 protein. The table records 300,000 to 400,000 distinct CDR3 sequences, roughly a sixth of them present only once. The CDR3 runs 14 residues. The germline V gene encodes CDR1 SGHRS and CDR2 YFSETQ. The ends were cut back, 5 bases at V and 1 base at J, with 12 bases in the middle.

This chain uses TRBV5-1 with TRBJ2-5; tentative D call: TRBD2 (6 bases). The sequencing sample was made of peripheral blood. This TCR was recovered from an adult man with Graves' ophthalmopathy. CDR3 loop: CASSQGLSQETQYF. In nucleotides, the CDR3 is TGCGCCAGCAGTCAAGGACTAAGCCAAGAGACCCAGTACTTC. The whole variable domain, filled in from reference TRBV5-1 and TRBJ2-5, reads KAGVTQTPRYLIKTRGQQVTLSCSPISGHRSVSWYQQTPGQGLQFLFEYFSETQRNKGNFPGRFSGRQFSNSRSEMNVSTLELGDSALYLCASSQGLSQETQYFGPGTRLLVL.